This record concerns one T cell receptor (beta chain) sequence. Using immunoSEQ multiplex PCR, the repertoire was profiled, and TCRdb retains in-frame clones only, with some absent. The sample shows approximately 110,000 clones, approximately 89% of them seen only once. The entry originates in a study of control samples from healthy donors and cancer patients. CDR1 and CDR2 (germline): MNHEY, SMNVEV (reference sequence). The CDR3 loop spans 13 amino acids. V shed 5 bases and J shed 3 bases, with 8 bases lying between them. Input material: blood. The TCR sequence derives from a woman aged 18-29 years in good health. This chain uses TRBV27 with TRBJ2-1, with no clear D. CDR3 in DNA: TGTGCCAGCAGTCTAAACCTCTACAATGAGCAGTTCTTC. The encoded protein is CASSLNLYNEQFF.